Listed below are T cell receptor beta chains from one sample, sequenced in a study of T cells after yellow fever vaccination. Using its own MiXCR run on the 5' RACE reads, TCRdb lists one record per CDR3 protein. The repertoire holds around 300,000 distinct CDR3 sequences, with 13% as singletons. Source: CD4+ T cells sorted from PBMCs, taken 45 days after the yellow fever booster vaccination. The receptor set was obtained from a man aged 25-40 years who received the YFV17D yellow fever vaccine. Both conserved end residues are part of each CDR3.

CDR3aa: CASSPVVSADEQFF
j_gene: TRBJ2-1
len: 14
v_gene: TRBV18

CDR3aa: CSASQPNTQYF
j_gene: TRBJ2-3
len: 11
v_gene: TRBV20-1

CDR3aa: CASSFQTRKDTQYF
j_gene: TRBJ2-3
len: 14
v_gene: TRBV12-3/TRBV12-4

CDR3aa: CASSDPGRTNEKLFF
j_gene: TRBJ1-4
len: 15
v_gene: TRBV7-2

CDR3aa: CASSLTGNSNYGYTF
j_gene: TRBJ1-2
len: 15
v_gene: TRBV5-8

CDR3aa: CASKGIDSKETQYF
j_gene: TRBJ2-5
len: 14
v_gene: TRBV10-2

CDR3aa: CASSRTGQNTGELFF
j_gene: TRBJ2-2
len: 15
v_gene: TRBV10-1

CDR3aa: CASSSTTGADTGELFF
j_gene: TRBJ2-2
len: 16
v_gene: TRBV5-1

CDR3aa: CASSLTGGLTDTQYF
j_gene: TRBJ2-3
len: 15
v_gene: TRBV12-3/TRBV12-4

CDR3aa: CASSKTSGSQADTQYF
j_gene: TRBJ2-3
len: 16
v_gene: TRBV12-3/TRBV12-4

CDR3aa: CSAPGLVRSYEQYF
j_gene: TRBJ2-7
len: 14
v_gene: TRBV20-1

CDR3aa: CSAAGTILKTQYF
j_gene: TRBJ2-5
len: 13
v_gene: TRBV29-1

CDR3aa: CASSEVRSSEQFF
j_gene: TRBJ2-1
len: 13
v_gene: TRBV6-1

CDR3aa: CASSSPGLAGGHVQFF
j_gene: TRBJ2-1
len: 16
v_gene: TRBV6-1

CDR3aa: CSVANSQETQYF
j_gene: TRBJ2-5
len: 12
v_gene: TRBV29-1

CDR3aa: CSARRTATSYEQYF
j_gene: TRBJ2-7
len: 14
v_gene: TRBV20-1

CDR3aa: CASSLKGIALAGGRSYEQYF
j_gene: TRBJ2-7
len: 20
v_gene: TRBV3-1

CDR3aa: CASSLGGTARGRTDTQYF
j_gene: TRBJ2-3
len: 18
v_gene: TRBV7-6

CDR3aa: CASSRQGGEPQHF
j_gene: TRBJ1-5
len: 13
v_gene: TRBV4-3

CDR3aa: CSGGRDTQYF
j_gene: TRBJ2-3
len: 10
v_gene: TRBV29-1

CDR3aa: CASSSMMGVGRAQETQYF
j_gene: TRBJ2-5
len: 18
v_gene: TRBV11-2

CDR3aa: CANSQAGKSTEAFF
j_gene: TRBJ1-1
len: 14
v_gene: TRBV12-3/TRBV12-4

CDR3aa: CASSHLGAQDNEQFF
j_gene: TRBJ2-1
len: 15
v_gene: TRBV9

CDR3aa: CSARDLLVRESQPQHF
j_gene: TRBJ1-5
len: 16
v_gene: TRBV20-1

CDR3aa: CASSEDFGRDGNYGYTF
j_gene: TRBJ1-2
len: 17
v_gene: TRBV6-1

CDR3aa: CASSLNRGRSNGYTF
j_gene: TRBJ1-2
len: 15
v_gene: TRBV7-9

CDR3aa: CASSIHPYGYTF
j_gene: TRBJ1-2
len: 12
v_gene: TRBV19

CDR3aa: CASTLPGTGGEQYF
j_gene: TRBJ2-7
len: 14
v_gene: TRBV28

CDR3aa: CASRPAGTLNQFF
j_gene: TRBJ2-1
len: 13
v_gene: TRBV6-1

CDR3aa: CAISPVADGELFF
j_gene: TRBJ2-2
len: 13
v_gene: TRBV10-3

CDR3aa: CASSLEGLAGAFSYNEQFF
j_gene: TRBJ2-1
len: 19
v_gene: TRBV5-1

CDR3aa: CATSRSRGLQETQYF
j_gene: TRBJ2-5
len: 15
v_gene: TRBV15

CDR3aa: CATSPKRGPYEQYF
j_gene: TRBJ2-7
len: 14
v_gene: TRBV15

CDR3aa: CASGLITGLASEQFF
j_gene: TRBJ2-1
len: 15
v_gene: TRBV7-9

CDR3aa: CASSYSALQNTQYF
j_gene: TRBJ2-3
len: 14
v_gene: TRBV6-5

CDR3aa: CSARDSVGLASHETQYF
j_gene: TRBJ2-5
len: 17
v_gene: TRBV20-1

CDR3aa: CSATRLEAFVADTQYF
j_gene: TRBJ2-3
len: 16
v_gene: TRBV20-1

CDR3aa: CASSKMRVTTGGNEQFF
j_gene: TRBJ2-1
len: 17
v_gene: TRBV21-1

CDR3aa: CASSYSRGDRAYEQYF
j_gene: TRBJ2-7
len: 16
v_gene: TRBV6-5

CDR3aa: CSAFQGYGYTF
j_gene: TRBJ1-2
len: 11
v_gene: TRBV20-1

CDR3aa: CSARSGGPGSEQFF
j_gene: TRBJ2-1
len: 14
v_gene: TRBV20-1

CDR3aa: CASSLGVANTGELFF
j_gene: TRBJ2-2
len: 15
v_gene: TRBV5-1

CDR3aa: CASSQVPYNEQFF
j_gene: TRBJ2-1
len: 13
v_gene: TRBV14

CDR3aa: CSPKGGLAGWSYNEQFF
j_gene: TRBJ2-1
len: 17
v_gene: TRBV20-1

CDR3aa: CSVRTGGMNTQYF
j_gene: TRBJ2-3
len: 13
v_gene: TRBV29-1

CDR3aa: CAISESYGDAAKNIQYF
j_gene: TRBJ2-4
len: 17
v_gene: TRBV10-3

CDR3aa: CASRPSGSGADTQYF
j_gene: TRBJ2-3
len: 15
v_gene: TRBV12-3/TRBV12-4

CDR3aa: CRDRGDYEQYF
j_gene: TRBJ2-7
len: 11
v_gene: TRBV20-1

CDR3aa: CASSASSGNGPSGELFF
j_gene: TRBJ2-2
len: 17
v_gene: TRBV9

CDR3aa: CASSLAGGRDAYEQYF
j_gene: TRBJ2-7
len: 16
v_gene: TRBV7-8